This entry lists 23 T cell receptor beta chains sequenced from one sample in a study of identifying expanded T cells in peripheral blood. Repertoires were generated with immunoSEQ multiplex PCR, while TCRdb's copy carries only in-frame clones and drops some. The data show 95,000 to 100,000 clones, about 83% seen once. Source material: blood. The receptors derive from a person aged 18 to 70 in good health.

This clone was detected once. The chain is built from TRBV4-2 and TRBJ2-1, with a tentative D call TRBD2 (8 bases). V gave up 3 bases and J gave up 8 bases, with 23 bases separating them. CDR1 and CDR2 (germline): LGHNA, YNFKEQ. The CDR3 is 17 amino acids. CDR3 in DNA: TGTGCCAGCAGCCAGGAGCTAGGGGGCGGGGGGATTCATGAGCAGTTCTTC. Encoded protein: CASSQELGGGGIHEQFF.

This rearrangement joins TRBV19 to TRBJ1-2; D remains unclear. The CDR3 contains 16 residues. Germline CDR1 reads LNHDA; CDR2 reads SQIVND (reference sequence). Trimming took off 11 bases at V and 5 bases at J, with 27 bases between the two ends. The CDR3 loop reads CASHPPPWRNHYGYTF. CDR3 DNA sequence: TGTGCCTCCCACCCCCCCCCATGGAGAAACCATTATGGCTACACCTTC.

The chain links TRBV30 to TRBJ1-2; no definite D call. The V gene's germline CDR1 is GTSNPN and CDR2 SVGIG (reference sequence). V lost 2 bases and J lost 0, with 19 bases in between. The CDR3 contains 17 residues. The CDR3 DNA reads TGTGCCTGGAGTTTTATTTGGACGGAAAACGCTAACTATGGCTACACCTTC. Its protein is CAWSFIWTENANYGYTF.

The CDR3 DNA reads TGTGCCAGCACCTCAAGGACAGGGGGTGGCTACACCTTC. Its protein is CASTSRTGGGYTF. The chain is built from TRBV6-5 and TRBJ1-2; TRBD1 agrees at 10 bases. CDR1 and CDR2 from the germline V gene are MNHEY and SVGAGI. The V and J ends lost 7 bases and 7 bases, in that order; junction bases with no gene match: 6. CDR3 length equals 13 residues.

This chain connects TRBV6-5 to TRBJ1-2, with D possibly being TRBD1 (5 bases). This CDR3 spans 13 amino acids. Germline assignment: CDR1 MNHEY and CDR2 SVGAGI. V lost 8 bases, J lost 2 bases, and 12 bases lay in between. The CDR3 nucleotides are TGTGCCAGCCGTAGGGGTTTCAACTATGGCTACACCTTC. It specifies CASRRGFNYGYTF.

This chain joins TRBV7-2 and TRBJ1-1, with TRBD1 matching 7 bases. CDR1 SGHTA and CDR2 FQGNSA come from the germline V gene. This CDR3 spans 15 amino acids. V lost 3 bases and J lost 5; bases outside the gene matches: 9. CDR3 nucleotides: TGTGCCAGCAGCTTCCTCGACAGGGAGGGGACTGAAGCTTTCTTT. Translated, it gives CASSFLDREGTEAFF.

The J gene is TRBJ2-2, the V gene TRBV14; a weak D match, TRBD1 (5 bases). The germline V gene has CDR1 SGHDN and CDR2 FVKESK. CDR3 length: 11 amino acids. V lost 5 bases and J lost 15, with 13 bases in between. CDR3 nucleotide sequence: TGTGCCAGCAGCTCACGAGGACACTTGTTTTTT. As protein: CASSSRGHLFF.

The table lists this clone with a count of one. This chain links TRBV9 with TRBJ2-3; D gene ambiguous. The CDR3 runs 14 residues. With 0 bases removed from V and 1 base from J, the gap between germline ends came to 6 bases. CDR1 SGDLS and CDR2 YYNGEE come from the germline V gene. The DNA for the CDR3 is TGTGCCAGCAGCGTAGCTACTCGCACAGATACGCAGTATTTT. This translates into CASSVATRTDTQYF.

This chain joins TRBV11-2 and TRBJ1-5; D ambiguous. Between the trimmed V and J ends, which lost 5 bases and 3 bases, there was a span of 5 bases. CDR3 length equals 12 residues. Looked up from germline, CDR1 is SGHAT and CDR2 is FQNNGV. The CDR3 spells CASSHNNQPQHF. In DNA, the CDR3 is TGTGCCAGCAGCCATAACAATCAGCCCCAGCATTTT.

The rearrangement joins TRBV4-3 to TRBJ2-3; D unclear. V shed 0 bases and J shed 8 bases, with 12 bases lying between them. CDR1 LGHNA and CDR2 YSLEER come from the germline V gene. This CDR3 comprises 14 residues. The CDR3 here is CASSQEVGLSTQYF. CDR3 bases: TGCGCCAGCAGCCAAGAAGTGGGTCTTAGTACGCAGTATTTT.

The chain is built from TRBV27 and TRBJ1-5, with TRBD1 matching 8 bases. The CDR3 loop spans 18 amino acids. CDR1 and CDR2 from the germline V gene are MNHEY and SMNVEV (reference sequence). V was clipped by 2 bases and J by 0 bases; unmatched bases: 9. CDR3: CASSLGWGQENSNQPQHF. The CDR3 coding sequence is TGTGCCAGCAGTTTAGGATGGGGACAGGAAAATAGCAATCAGCCCCAGCATTTT.

The chain has TRBV7-9 and TRBJ2-7, with TRBD1 as a possible D gene (5 bases). This CDR3 contains 14 residues. Germline loops: CDR1 SEHNR, CDR2 FQNEAQ (reference sequence). V was clipped by 1 base and J by 9 bases, with 16 bases between them. CDR3 region: CASSLEIQSQGQYF. Here the CDR3 DNA reads TGTGCCAGCAGCTTAGAAATACAGAGCCAGGGGCAGTACTTC.

This chain connects TRBV4-2 to TRBJ1-1, with 10 bases matching TRBD1. This CDR3 comprises 18 residues. Trimming took 3 bases from V and 4 from J; bases not matched to a gene: 14. The germline V gene encodes CDR1 LGHNA and CDR2 YNFKEQ. This CDR3 is CASSQTGGGGTGATEAFF. For the CDR3, the DNA is TGTGCCAGCAGCCAGACGGGGGGTGGTGGGACAGGGGCCACTGAAGCTTTCTTT.

CDR3 sequence (DNA): TGTGCCAGCAGCTCCCTGGGGGGAGGAGAAAAACTGTTTTTT. This encodes CASSSLGGGEKLFF. J is TRBJ1-4 and V is TRBV7-2; TRBD1 is a possible D gene (5 bases). This CDR3 region has 14 residues. Germline V lookup: CDR1 SGHTA, CDR2 FQGNSA. Trimming left V 4 bases short and J 8 bases short, with 14 bases between.

The rearrangement links TRBV28 to TRBJ1-3; D is unresolved. V shed 6 bases and J shed 0 bases, with 12 bases lying between them. The CDR3 covers 15 residues. Germline loops: CDR1 MDHEN, CDR2 SYDVKM. The CDR3 protein is CASSPWAVSGNTIYF. DNA of the CDR3: TGTGCCAGCAGCCCCTGGGCCGTCTCTGGAAACACCATATATTTT. Supplemented by reference TRBV28 and TRBJ1-3, the full variable domain reads DVKVTQSSRYLVKRTGEKVFLECVQDMDHENMFWYRQDPGLGLRLIYFSYDVKMKEKGDIPEGYSVSREKKERFSLILESASTNQTSMYLCASSPWAVSGNTIYFGEGSWLTVV.

The CDR3: CASSIGLAFYNEQFF. For the CDR3, the DNA is TGTGCCAGTAGTATCGGACTAGCTTTCTACAATGAGCAGTTCTTC. The chain employs TRBV19 and TRBJ2-1; TRBD2 matches 8 bases. J gave up 3 bases and V 3 bases, and 4 bases lay outside the gene matches. This CDR3 contains 15 residues. Per germline, CDR1 LNHDA and CDR2 SQIVND (reference sequence).

The rearrangement joins TRBV6-5 to TRBJ2-6; no clear D. Trimming took off 0 bases at V and 9 bases at J, with 9 bases between the two ends. Per the germline V gene, CDR1 is MNHEY and CDR2 is SVGAGI. The length of the CDR3 is 14 residues. The CDR3 DNA sequence: TGTGCCAGCAGTTACTCAGGGTCGGGCAACGTCCTGACTTTC. This gives the protein CASSYSGSGNVLTF.

A single count supports this clone. This sequence joins TRBV18 and TRBJ2-3; 9 nucleotides align to TRBD1. This CDR3 comprises 15 residues. The germline V gene has CDR1 KGHSH and CDR2 LQKENI. The ends lost 3 bases at V and 2 bases at J; junction bases unmatched: 3. CDR3: CASSPSQGATDTQYF. DNA of the CDR3: TGTGCCAGCTCACCCTCACAGGGGGCCACAGATACGCAGTATTTT. The full variable domain, in which reference TRBV18 and TRBJ2-3 provide the parts outside the CDR3, is NAGVMQNPRHLVRRRGQEARLRCSPMKGHSHVYWYRQLPEEGLKFMVYLQKENIIDESGMPKERFSAEFPKEGPSILRIQQVVRGDSAAYFCASSPSQGATDTQYFGPGTRLTVL.

Only a few counts were recorded for this clone. This chain links TRBV15 with TRBJ2-2, with D possibly being TRBD2 (6 bases). This CDR3 is 20 amino acids long. The ends were cut back, 1 base at V and 1 base at J, with 22 bases in the middle. Germline assignment: CDR1 LNHNV and CDR2 YYDKDF (reference sequence). The CDR3: CATSRVGLTGGAKNTGELFF. CDR3 in DNA: TGTGCCACCAGCAGAGTAGGGTTGACGGGCGGGGCGAAGAACACCGGGGAGCTGTTTTTT.

The J gene is TRBJ1-1, the V gene TRBV5-4; a possible D gene is TRBD1 (6 bases). Germline V CDR1 and CDR2: SGHNT, YYREEE (reference sequence). This CDR3 contains 15 residues. V dropped 1 base and J dropped 2 bases, with 12 bases sitting between them. CDR3 sequence (DNA): TGTGCCAGCAGCTTGAACCGAGGGGGAAACACTGAAGCTTTCTTT. It yields the protein CASSLNRGGNTEAFF.

The chain joins TRBV28 to TRBJ1-2; D unclear. Trimming stripped 5 bases from V and 2 bases from J, with 9 bases between. Germline V gives CDR1 MDHEN, CDR2 SYDVKM. The CDR3 runs to 13 residues. CDR3 coding DNA: TGTGCCAGCAGTCGGGAGATCAACTATGGCTACACCTTC. This encodes CASSREINYGYTF.

This rearrangement joins TRBV19 to TRBJ1-1; D unclear. CDR3 size: 14 residues. Germline V gene lookup returns CDR1 LNHDA and CDR2 SQIVND (reference sequence). The ends were cut back, 3 bases at V and 4 bases at J, with 12 bases in the middle. In DNA form, the CDR3 reads TGTGCCAGTAGTATGAGTATTAGAGGCACTGAAGCTTTCTTT. It translates to CASSMSIRGTEAFF.

V gene TRBV11-3 combines with J gene TRBJ2-2, with 7 nucleotides matching TRBD1. The V gene's germline CDR1 is SGHNT and CDR2 YENEEA. V gave up 5 bases and J gave up 7 bases; unmatched junction bases: 7. The CDR3 is 14 residues long. The CDR3 here is CASSRLQGNGELFF. The CDR3 nucleotides are TGTGCCAGCAGCCGACTACAGGGGAACGGGGAGCTGTTTTTT. Variable domain in full (rest from reference TRBV11-3 and TRBJ2-2): EAGVVQSPRYKIIEKKQPVAFWCNPISGHNTLYWYLQNLGQGPELLIRYENEEAVDDSQLPKDRFSAERLKGVDSTLKIQPAELGDSAVYLCASSRLQGNGELFFGEGSRLTVL.